This T cell receptor beta chain was found in a study of T-cell memory formation after mild COVID-19. Germline CDR1 SGHAT, CDR2 FQNNGV. Trimming removed 5 bases from V and 4 bases from J, with 19 bases in between. This CDR3 contains 16 residues. In TCRdb, the 5' RACE reads were re-called with MiXCR into one record per CDR3 protein. The sample holds roughly 110,000 distinct CDR3 sequences, about an eighth seen once. The sequence derives from a young man who had mild COVID-19 (a few samples of this study predate the infection). Cell type and time point are not known. Specimen: PBMCs or a T cell subset sorted from them (not recorded which). V gene TRBV11-2 combines with J gene TRBJ2-3; either TRBD1 or TRBD2 may supply D (5 bases each). The chain's CDR3 is CASSLWGGLGSDTQYF. The CDR3 DNA sequence: TGTGCCAGCAGCCTGTGGGGCGGGCTCGGGTCAGATACGCAGTATTTT. The whole variable domain, remainder taken from reference TRBV11-2 and TRBJ2-3, is EAGVAQSPRYKIIEKRQSVAFWCNPISGHATLYWYQQILGQGPKLLIQFQNNGVVDDSQLPKDRFSAERLKGVDSTLKIQPAKLEDSAVYLCASSLWGGLGSDTQYFGPGTRLTVL.